Listed below are T cell receptor beta chains from one sample, sequenced in a study of vaccination effects on CD4 cells after COVID-19. No antigen has been assigned to these receptors. Some clones are missing from TCRdb's copy, which holds only in-frame ones; the method was immunoSEQ multiplex PCR. Among roughly 27,000 clones listed, about 77% were seen once. The sequencing here drew on CD4+ T cells from PBMCs cultured with HCoV-NL63 spike peptides, taken before COVID-19 vaccination. These receptors were obtained from a human donor who had a prior SARS-CoV-2 infection. Both conserved end residues are part of each CDR3. The D gene is left open where the match is weak. Size tells how often a clone was seen (once, few, many) or the class of an expanded clone, and some rows leave it out.

CDR3aa	CDR3nt	d_gene	abundance	v_gene	j_gene
CASSQSGTSGLTQYF	TGCGCCAGCAGCCAATCAGGGACTAGCGGCCTAACACAGTACTTC	TRBD2	-	TRBV4-3	TRBJ2-5
CASSRYREPYNEQFF	TGTGCCAGCTCACGATACAGGGAACCCTACAATGAGCAGTTCTTC	-	-	TRBV18	TRBJ2-1
CATNRDRGANEQFF	TGTGCCACTAACCGGGACAGGGGGGCCAATGAGCAGTTCTTC	TRBD1	-	TRBV5-5	TRBJ2-1
CASSRPVGGAYNEQFF	TGTGCCAGCAGCCGACCGGTGGGCGGGGCCTACAATGAGCAGTTCTTC	-	-	TRBV28	TRBJ2-1
CASSIDQDTEAFF	TGTGCCAGTAGTATAGATCAGGACACTGAAGCTTTCTTT	-	-	TRBV19	TRBJ1-1
CASSPPGVSAPLHF	TGTGCCAGCAGCCCACCGGGGGTATCAGCACCCCTCCACTTT	-	-	TRBV5-4	TRBJ1-6
CASSLRRTSEQFF	TGTGCCAGCAGCCTCAGGAGAACTAGTGAGCAGTTCTTC	-	-	TRBV5-5	TRBJ2-1
CASSKAPGRGDEQFF	TGTGCCAGCAGCAAGGCCCCCGGGCGTGGCGATGAGCAGTTCTTC	-	-	TRBV9	TRBJ2-1
CASSPWAGEETQYF	TGTGCCAGCAGCCCATGGGCGGGGGAAGAGACCCAGTACTTC	TRBD2	-	TRBV9	TRBJ2-5
CASGGGHTDTQYF	TGTGCCTCCGGGGGGGGACACACAGATACGCAGTATTTT	TRBD2	once	TRBV10-3	TRBJ2-3
CASSLGPGETYGYTF	TGTGCCAGCAGCTTGGGACCAGGGGAGACGTATGGCTACACCTTC	-	-	TRBV7-3	TRBJ1-2
CASSQDNRGDTIYF	TGCGCCAGCAGCCAAGATAACAGGGGAGACACCATATATTTT	TRBD1	few	TRBV4-1	TRBJ1-3
CASSEWRYEQYF	TGTGCCAGCAGTGAATGGAGATACGAGCAGTACTTC	-	-	TRBV2	TRBJ2-7
CASRGAGDPGNTIYF	TGTGCCAGCAGGGGAGCTGGGGACCCAGGAAACACCATATATTTT	-	-	TRBV28	TRBJ1-3
CASSPGTGGSDEQYF	TGTGCCAGCTCGCCCGGGACAGGGGGCTCTGACGAGCAGTACTTC	TRBD1	-	TRBV18	TRBJ2-7
CAFETGTDFQEQFF	TGTGCCTTCGAAACCGGGACGGACTTTCAGGAGCAGTTCTTC	-	-	TRBV30	TRBJ2-1
CASSLGGASSYEQYF	TGTGCCAGCAGCTTAGGGGGGGCTAGCTCCTACGAGCAGTACTTC	-	-	TRBV11-3	TRBJ2-7
CSASDPGGRGYTF	TGCAGTGCTAGTGATCCGGGAGGTCGTGGCTACACCTTC	-	few	TRBV20-1	TRBJ1-2
CAWSGLKAGGSYEQYF	TGTGCCTGGAGTGGACTTAAGGCGGGAGGCTCCTACGAGCAGTACTTC	TRBD2	-	TRBV30	TRBJ2-7
CASRPMGTDTQYF	TGTGCCAGCAGACCTATGGGGACAGATACGCAGTATTTT	-	once	TRBV2	TRBJ2-3
CASSTRQGMGTNEKLFF	TGTGCCAGCAGCACCAGACAGGGTATGGGAACTAATGAAAAACTGTTTTTT	-	-	TRBV21-1	TRBJ1-4
CASSQDEGGWWTNSPLHF	TGTGCCAGCAGCCAAGATGAGGGGGGCTGGTGGACAAATTCACCCCTCCACTTT	-	-	TRBV4-2	TRBJ1-6
CASTQGWNTEAFF	TGTGCCAGCACCCAGGGATGGAACACTGAAGCTTTCTTT	-	-	TRBV7-8	TRBJ1-1
CASSQHRTSGGADTQYF	TGTGCCAGCAGCCAACATCGGACTAGCGGGGGGGCCGATACGCAGTATTTT	TRBD2	-	TRBV3-1/TRBV3-2	TRBJ2-3
CASSPRTGPQETQYF	TGTGCCAGCTCACCTAGGACGGGGCCCCAAGAGACCCAGTACTTC	-	-	TRBV18	TRBJ2-5
CASSIAGQKVPRGYTF	TGTGCCAGTAGTATAGCTGGACAGAAAGTCCCAAGGGGCTACACCTTC	-	-	TRBV19	TRBJ1-2
CASSLGIAANSYNEQFF	TGTGCCAGCAGCTTGGGTATAGCGGCCAACTCCTACAATGAGCAGTTCTTC	-	-	TRBV5-8	TRBJ2-1
CASRSGQGAGQAFF	TGTGCCAGTAGATCGGGACAGGGGGCTGGACAAGCTTTCTTT	TRBD1	-	TRBV19	TRBJ1-1
CASSKGLAGNYEQYF	TGCGCCAGCAGCAAAGGACTAGCGGGGAATTACGAGCAGTACTTC	TRBD2	-	TRBV5-1	TRBJ2-7
CASSPSISGNTIYF	TGTGCCAGCTCGCCGTCGATATCTGGAAACACCATATATTTT	-	-	TRBV18	TRBJ1-3
CASSRVLAGGYNEQFF	TGCGCCAGCAGCCGGGTACTAGCGGGAGGATACAATGAGCAGTTCTTC	TRBD2	once	TRBV5-1	TRBJ2-1
CASSISGSEETQYF	TGTGCCAGTAGTATCTCGGGATCTGAGGAGACCCAGTACTTC	-	-	TRBV19	TRBJ2-5
CAISGGINSPLHF	TGTGCCATCAGTGGGGGAATCAATTCACCCCTCCACTTT	-	-	TRBV10-3	TRBJ1-6
CASSVGPDRSYGYTF	TGTGCCAGCAGCGTAGGGCCGGACCGATCGTATGGCTACACCTTC	-	-	TRBV7-2	TRBJ1-2
CAISDGGDPYGYTF	TGTGCCATCAGTGACGGAGGGGACCCCTATGGCTACACCTTC	-	-	TRBV10-3	TRBJ1-2
CASSQRGGWNEQFF	TGTGCCAGCAGCCAAAGGGGGGGGTGGAATGAGCAGTTCTTC	-	-	TRBV3-1/TRBV3-2	TRBJ2-1
CASGQGANTEAFF	TGCGCCAGCGGACAGGGGGCGAACACTGAAGCTTTCTTT	TRBD1	few	TRBV5-1	TRBJ1-1
CASSQTGTNTGELFF	TGTGCCAGCTCACAGACAGGCACGAACACCGGGGAGCTGTTTTTT	-	-	TRBV9	TRBJ2-2
CASSRIYSGGETQYF	TGTGCCAGCAGCCGCATATATAGCGGGGGGGAGACCCAGTACTTC	TRBD2	once	TRBV11-2	TRBJ2-5
CASNSPIREGEQFF	TGTGCCAGCAACAGCCCCATACGCGAAGGTGAGCAGTTCTTC	-	few	TRBV7-2	TRBJ2-1
CASSQDNGNTEAFF	TGTGCCAGCAGCCAAGATAACGGGAACACTGAAGCTTTCTTT	-	few	TRBV3-1/TRBV3-2	TRBJ1-1
CASSYPARHSYEQYF	TGTGCCAGCAGTTACCCGGCCCGACACTCCTACGAGCAGTACTTC	-	-	TRBV6-6	TRBJ2-7
CASRLTSGEDTQYF	TGCGCCAGCAGGCTGACTAGCGGGGAGGATACGCAGTATTTT	TRBD2	-	TRBV5-1	TRBJ2-3
CASSLPGTQAFF	TGTGCCAGCAGCTTGCCAGGAACTCAAGCTTTCTTT	-	-	TRBV5-4	TRBJ1-1
CASSENDRTGELFF	TGTGCCAGCAGTGAAAATGATCGCACCGGGGAGCTGTTTTTT	-	-	TRBV6-1	TRBJ2-2
CASSESRGNTIYF	TGCGCCAGCAGTGAGTCTAGAGGCAACACCATATATTTT	-	-	TRBV10-2	TRBJ1-3
CASSLWQGAGETQYF	TGCGCCAGCAGCTTGTGGCAGGGGGCCGGTGAGACCCAGTACTTC	TRBD1	-	TRBV5-1	TRBJ2-5
CASSDRAAVGYTF	TGTGCCAGCAGTGACCGTGCCGCGGTTGGCTACACCTTC	-	-	TRBV6-6	TRBJ1-2
CASTGGSWSTDTQYF	TGTGCCAGCACGGGGGGGTCGTGGAGCACAGATACGCAGTATTTT	TRBD2	once	TRBV9	TRBJ2-3
CATIYGSAGCHEQYF	TGTGCCACCATTTACGGGTCGGCAGGGTGCCACGAGCAGTACTTC	-	few	TRBV24-1	TRBJ2-7
CASSEGTGWSYGYTF	TGTGCCAGCAGTGAAGGGACAGGATGGAGCTATGGCTACACCTTC	TRBD1	-	TRBV2	TRBJ1-2
CASSLGTGGNIQYF	TGCGCCAGCAGCTTGGGGACAGGGGGGAACATTCAGTACTTC	TRBD1	medium-sized	TRBV5-1	TRBJ2-4
CAISESSLYYEQYF	TGTGCCATCAGTGAGTCCTCTCTGTACTACGAGCAGTACTTC	-	-	TRBV10-3	TRBJ2-7
CASSLNIAQETQYF	TGCGCCAGCAGCTTGAACATAGCCCAAGAGACCCAGTACTTC	-	-	TRBV5-1	TRBJ2-5
CASSAGTGAPVEQYF	TGTGCCAGCAGCGCTGGGACAGGAGCCCCTGTCGAGCAGTACTTC	TRBD1	-	TRBV9	TRBJ2-7